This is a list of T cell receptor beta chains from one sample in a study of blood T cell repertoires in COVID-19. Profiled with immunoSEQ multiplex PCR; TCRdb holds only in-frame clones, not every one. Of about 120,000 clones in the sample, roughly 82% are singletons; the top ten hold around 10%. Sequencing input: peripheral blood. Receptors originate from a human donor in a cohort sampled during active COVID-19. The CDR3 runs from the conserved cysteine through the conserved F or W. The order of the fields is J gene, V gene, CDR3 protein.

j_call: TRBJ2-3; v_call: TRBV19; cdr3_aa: CASSTRASGVAYTQYF
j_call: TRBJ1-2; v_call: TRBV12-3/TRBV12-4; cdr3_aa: CASSLGGNYGYTF
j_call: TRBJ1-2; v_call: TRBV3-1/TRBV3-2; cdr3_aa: CASSQVGTGFPLYGYTF
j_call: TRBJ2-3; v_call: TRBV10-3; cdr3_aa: CAISELVAGQLDTQYF
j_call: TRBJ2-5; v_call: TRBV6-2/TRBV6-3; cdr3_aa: CASSYSPGRGPQETQYF
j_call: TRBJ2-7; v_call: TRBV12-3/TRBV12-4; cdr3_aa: CASSFGRGKYF
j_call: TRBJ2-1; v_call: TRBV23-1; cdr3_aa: CASSQLRQGINNEQFF
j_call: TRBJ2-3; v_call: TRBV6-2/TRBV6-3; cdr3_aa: CASSPPAGGEKDTQYF
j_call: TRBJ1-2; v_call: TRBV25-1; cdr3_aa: CASSEYGDSTSGYTF
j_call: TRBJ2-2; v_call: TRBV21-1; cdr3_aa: CASSRGQGGPGELFF
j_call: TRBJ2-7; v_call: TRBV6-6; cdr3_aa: CASSYHQGSYEQYF
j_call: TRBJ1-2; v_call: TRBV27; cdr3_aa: CASSYNSFYGYTF
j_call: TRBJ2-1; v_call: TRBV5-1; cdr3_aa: CASSGSGGSYNEQFF
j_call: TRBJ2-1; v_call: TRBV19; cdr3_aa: CASSWGTSGVAEQFF
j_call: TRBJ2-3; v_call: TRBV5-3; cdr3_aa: CARSLAKPNTDTQYF
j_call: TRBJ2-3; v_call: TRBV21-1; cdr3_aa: CASSKLTGGGDTQYF
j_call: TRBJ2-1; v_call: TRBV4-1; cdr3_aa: CASSQDPSGGESSYNEQFF
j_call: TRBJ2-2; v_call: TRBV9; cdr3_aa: CASSVAPGGSNGELFF
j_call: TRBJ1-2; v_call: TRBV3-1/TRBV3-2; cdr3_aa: CASSQTANYGYTF
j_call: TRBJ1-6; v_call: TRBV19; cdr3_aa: CASSPRAKDSPLHF
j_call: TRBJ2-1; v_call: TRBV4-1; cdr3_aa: CASSPQGNEQFF
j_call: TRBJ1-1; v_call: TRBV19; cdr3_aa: CASSYSPNTEAFF
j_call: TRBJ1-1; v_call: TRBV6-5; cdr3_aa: CASSTGFTEAFF
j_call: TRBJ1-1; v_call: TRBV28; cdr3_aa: CASSLAGTWNTEAFF
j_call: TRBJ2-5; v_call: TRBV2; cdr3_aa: CASSATYLETQYF
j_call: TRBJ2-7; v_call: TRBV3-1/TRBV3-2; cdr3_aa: CASSQVTGLGEQYF
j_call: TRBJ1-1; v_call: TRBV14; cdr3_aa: CASSQIRVRGMNTEAFF
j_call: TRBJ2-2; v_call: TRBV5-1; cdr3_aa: CASSLSPNTGELFF
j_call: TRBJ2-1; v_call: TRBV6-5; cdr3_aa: CASSSTSAGGHNEQFF
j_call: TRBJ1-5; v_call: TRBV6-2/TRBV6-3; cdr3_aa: CASSYGTGLLHF
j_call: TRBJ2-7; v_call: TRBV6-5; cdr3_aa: CASSYPGTYEQYF
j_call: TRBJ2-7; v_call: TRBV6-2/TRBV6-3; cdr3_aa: CASSRPQQGGSPYEQYF
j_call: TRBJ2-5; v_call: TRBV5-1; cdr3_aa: CASSLTGLGQETQYF
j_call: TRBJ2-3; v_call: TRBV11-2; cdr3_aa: CASSLSGGARGTDTQYF
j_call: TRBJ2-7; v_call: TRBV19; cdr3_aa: CASSIAPDRVAEQYF
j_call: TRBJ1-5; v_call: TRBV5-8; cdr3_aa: CASSPGQGRQPQHF
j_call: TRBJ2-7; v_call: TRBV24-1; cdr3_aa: CATSDRPGTGANEQYF
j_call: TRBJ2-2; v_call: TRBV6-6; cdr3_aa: CASSSGTGTSGELFF
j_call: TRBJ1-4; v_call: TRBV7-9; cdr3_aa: CASSLGQGTEKLFF
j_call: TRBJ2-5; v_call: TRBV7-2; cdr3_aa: CASSLLGGGQETQYF
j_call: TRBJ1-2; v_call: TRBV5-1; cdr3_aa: CASSLRGSLTGDGYTF
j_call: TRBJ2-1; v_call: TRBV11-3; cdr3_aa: CASSLGTGSHNEQFF
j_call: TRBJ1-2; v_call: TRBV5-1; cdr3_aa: CASTQNTGNYGYTF
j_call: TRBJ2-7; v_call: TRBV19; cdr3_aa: CASSIGLAGNYEQYF
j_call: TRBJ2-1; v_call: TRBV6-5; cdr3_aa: CASMEGAGYYNEQFF